The rows below give T cell receptor beta chains drawn from one sample of a study of long-term antiretroviral therapy in people with HIV. Sequencing was performed with immunoSEQ multiplex PCR; in TCRdb, only in-frame clones are kept and a portion is missing. The table lists tens of thousands of clones, roughly 82% of them singletons. The sequences come from unsorted PBMCs, collected roughly 5.9 years after starting antiretroviral therapy. The receptors stem from a man younger than 40 with HIV. Each CDR3 is given with its conserved first and last residue. The order of the fields is V gene, D gene, clone size, J gene, CDR3 protein, CDR3 DNA. A D gene is named only where the DNA matches it firmly. The listing skips clone size in some rows; elsewhere it reads once, few, many or a size class.

>TRBV4-2|-|-|TRBJ2-3
CASSPDPGIDTQYF
TGTGCCAGCAGCCCTGACCCGGGAATCGATACGCAGTATTTT
>TRBV7-2|-|-|TRBJ2-2
CASSLALAGELFF
TGTGCCAGCAGCTTAGCGCTAGCCGGGGAGCTGTTTTTT
>TRBV7-9|TRBD1|-|TRBJ1-2
CASSLTGTAYGYTF
TGTGCCAGCAGCTTAACCGGGACAGCCTATGGCTACACCTTC
>TRBV5-4|TRBD2|-|TRBJ2-1
CASSLASGGAIEQFF
TGTGCCAGCAGCTTGGCGAGCGGGGGGGCCATTGAGCAGTTCTTC
>TRBV6-5|TRBD1|-|TRBJ2-2
CASSRQGITGELFF
TGTGCCAGCAGCAGACAGGGGATCACCGGGGAGCTGTTTTTT
>TRBV7-9|TRBD1|-|TRBJ2-3
CASSLSPGGGKDTQYF
TGTGCCAGCAGCTTATCCCCAGGGGGTGGCAAAGATACGCAGTATTTT
>TRBV30|TRBD1|-|TRBJ1-4
CACADRITGDGEKLFF
TGTGCCTGCGCAGACCGAATCACAGGGGACGGTGAAAAACTGTTTTTT
>TRBV27|-|-|TRBJ2-3
CASSLSKGNTQYF
TGTGCCAGCAGTTTATCCAAAGGTAATACGCAGTATTTT
>TRBV7-3|-|-|TRBJ2-1
CASSSAAKNYNEQFF
TGTGCCAGCAGCTCCGCAGCTAAAAACTACAATGAGCAGTTCTTC
>TRBV27|-|-|TRBJ2-3
CASSPQGGDTDTQYF
TGTGCCAGCAGTCCCCAGGGGGGTGACACAGATACGCAGTATTTT
>TRBV4-1|-|few|TRBJ2-7
CASSQDPATLYEQYF
TGCGCCAGCAGCCAAGATCCGGCCACCTTGTACGAGCAGTACTTC
>TRBV6-5|-|-|TRBJ1-4
CASSYGTPNEKLFF
TGTGCCAGCAGTTACGGGACACCTAATGAAAAACTGTTTTTT
>TRBV7-7|TRBD2|-|TRBJ2-1
CASSSGTTPGEQFF
TGTGCCAGCAGCTCCGGGACTACCCCTGGTGAGCAGTTCTTC
>TRBV27|-|few|TRBJ1-2
CASHGGDYGYTF
TGTGCCAGCCACGGAGGGGACTATGGCTACACCTTC
>TRBV7-9|-|-|TRBJ2-3
CASSFGGTDTQYF
TGTGCCAGCAGCTTCGGGGGCACAGATACGCAGTATTTT
>TRBV9|TRBD1|few|TRBJ1-2
CASNSPTGTGEYGYTF
TGTGCCAGCAATTCCCCTACGGGGACAGGGGAATATGGCTACACCTTC
>TRBV28|-|few|TRBJ2-2
CASSFNRDETGELFF
TGTGCCAGCAGTTTCAACAGGGATGAGACCGGGGAGCTGTTTTTT
>TRBV7-2|TRBD2|-|TRBJ2-1
CASSRTSGGQRVDEQFF
TGTGCCAGCAGCCGGACTAGCGGGGGCCAGAGGGTGGATGAGCAGTTCTTC
>TRBV5-6|-|-|TRBJ1-1
CASSLSQGARDTEAFF
TGTGCCAGCAGCTTGAGCCAGGGAGCTAGGGACACTGAAGCTTTCTTT
>TRBV14|-|-|TRBJ1-6
CASSTRTSKNSPLHF
TGTGCCAGCAGCACCCGGACATCGAAGAATTCACCCCTCCACTTT
>TRBV11-3|TRBD2|-|TRBJ2-5
CASSVPGSSGGPGETQYF
TGTGCCAGCAGCGTACCCGGGAGTAGCGGGGGCCCGGGAGAGACCCAGTACTTC
>TRBV5-1|TRBD2|-|TRBJ2-7
CASSLAGSSYEQYF
TGCGCCAGCAGCTTAGCGGGGTCCTCCTACGAGCAGTACTTC
>TRBV9|-|few|TRBJ1-6
CASSAQSPDNSPLHF
TGTGCCAGCAGCGCACAGAGCCCGGATAATTCACCCCTCCACTTT
>TRBV4-1|TRBD2|-|TRBJ2-5
CASSQGLAGGAETQYF
TGCGCCAGCAGCCAAGGGCTAGCGGGGGGCGCGGAGACCCAGTACTTC
>TRBV25-1|-|-|TRBJ2-2
CASKGLRNTGELFF
TGTGCCAGCAAGGGACTGCGAAACACCGGGGAGCTGTTTTTT
>TRBV7-9|TRBD1|few|TRBJ2-7
CASSLQGDYEQYF
TGTGCCAGCAGCCTACAGGGGGACTACGAGCAGTACTTC
>TRBV6-5|-|-|TRBJ2-6
CASSTSGANVLTF
TGTGCCAGCAGCACCTCTGGGGCCAACGTCCTGACTTTC
>TRBV2|-|-|TRBJ1-4
CASTPYLATNEKLFF
TGTGCCAGCACTCCTTACCTAGCAACTAATGAAAAACTGTTTTTT
>TRBV18|-|-|TRBJ2-1
CASSPQGNEQFF
TGTGCCAGCTCACCACAGGGCAATGAGCAGTTCTTC
>TRBV5-1|-|once|TRBJ2-3
CASSLEGGTTDTQYF
TGCGCCAGCAGCTTGGAGGGGGGCACGACAGATACGCAGTATTTT
>TRBV14|-|-|TRBJ2-5
CASSRPGTARGTQYF
TGTGCCAGCAGCCGACCCGGGACGGCCCGAGGGACCCAGTACTTC
>TRBV11-2|-|-|TRBJ2-3
CASSLALTDTQYF
TGTGCCAGCAGCTTAGCCTTGACAGATACGCAGTATTTT
>TRBV28|-|once|TRBJ2-7
CASSTRDGSYEQYF
TGTGCCAGCAGTACCCGGGACGGCTCCTACGAGCAGTACTTC
>TRBV7-9|TRBD1|-|TRBJ1-2
CASNSMEGARDGYTF
TGTGCCAGCAATTCGATGGAGGGGGCGCGTGATGGCTACACCTTC
>TRBV19|-|few|TRBJ1-2
CASSTQGVGYTF
TGTGCCAGTAGTACCCAAGGGGTCGGCTACACCTTC
>TRBV9|-|-|TRBJ2-5
CASSVSASLETQYF
TGTGCCAGCAGCGTAAGTGCTAGCCTTGAGACCCAGTACTTC
>TRBV2|-|-|TRBJ2-1
CASRSEHSYNEQFF
TGTGCCAGCAGATCCGAGCACTCCTACAATGAGCAGTTCTTC
>TRBV11-2|-|-|TRBJ2-7
CASSSRDHPYEQYF
TGTGCCAGCAGCTCCCGGGATCACCCCTACGAGCAGTACTTC
>TRBV9|-|-|TRBJ1-2
CASSGTGVPYGYTF
TGTGCCAGCAGCGGGACCGGCGTCCCCTATGGCTACACCTTC
>TRBV27|TRBD1|-|TRBJ1-1
CASRLTGGIQTEAFF
TGTGCCAGCAGACTGACAGGGGGCATACAAACTGAAGCTTTCTTT
>TRBV6-6|TRBD2|-|TRBJ2-3
CASSSGVTRDTQYF
TGTGCCAGCTCTAGCGGGGTAACACGAGATACGCAGTATTTT
>TRBV28|-|-|TRBJ1-5
CASRSGRRNQPQHF
TGTGCCAGCAGATCGGGACGGAGAAATCAGCCCCAGCATTTT